Listed below are T cell receptor beta chains from one sample, sequenced in a study of T cells in Graves' hyperthyroidism and ophthalmopathy. Each CDR3 protein gets one entry after TCRdb re-called the multiplex PCR reads with MiXCR. The table lists about 350,000 distinct CDR3 sequences, approximately 18% of them singletons. Sequencing was done on a sample of blood. The receptors stem from a woman aged 25-40 years with Graves' hyperthyroidism that later progressed to Graves' ophthalmopathy. Both conserved end residues are part of each CDR3. The D gene is left open where the match is weak. Clone size is not always given. Where it is, it says once, few, many or a class for expanded clones.

J gene: TRBJ2-2
clone size: -
D gene: -
V gene: TRBV29-1
CDR3 protein: CSVPGDRTGELFF
CDR3 DNA: TGCAGCGTCCCCGGGGATCGGACCGGGGAGCTGTTTTTT

J gene: TRBJ2-5
clone size: many
D gene: -
V gene: TRBV6-5
CDR3 protein: CASSSHGTQYF
CDR3 DNA: TGTGCCAGCAGTTCCCACGGGACCCAGTACTTC

J gene: TRBJ2-1
clone size: many
D gene: TRBD2
V gene: TRBV19
CDR3 protein: CASSMGLAPYNEQFF
CDR3 DNA: TGTGCCAGTAGTATGGGACTAGCACCCTACAATGAGCAGTTCTTC

J gene: TRBJ1-4
clone size: many
D gene: TRBD1
V gene: TRBV7-8
CDR3 protein: CASSWTGGGEKLFF
CDR3 DNA: TGTGCCAGCAGCTGGACAGGGGGCGGTGAAAAACTGTTTTTT

J gene: TRBJ2-7
clone size: -
D gene: -
V gene: TRBV5-5
CDR3 protein: CASSLESYREYEQYF
CDR3 DNA: TGTGCCAGCAGCTTGGAAAGTTACAGGGAGTACGAGCAGTACTTC

J gene: TRBJ2-3
clone size: -
D gene: -
V gene: TRBV10-3
CDR3 protein: CAISESPDFSDTQYF
CDR3 DNA: TGTGCCATCAGCGAGAGCCCGGACTTCTCAGATACGCAGTATTTT

J gene: TRBJ1-1
clone size: few
D gene: -
V gene: TRBV27
CDR3 protein: CASSSGFQNTEAFF
CDR3 DNA: TGTGCCAGCAGTTCGGGCTTCCAGAACACTGAAGCTTTCTTT

J gene: TRBJ2-3
clone size: many
D gene: TRBD2
V gene: TRBV15
CDR3 protein: CATSTRLAGADTQYF
CDR3 DNA: TGTGCCACCAGCACTCGACTAGCGGGAGCAGATACGCAGTATTTT

J gene: TRBJ2-7
clone size: many
D gene: -
V gene: TRBV20-1
CDR3 protein: CSARDGRQALTYEQYF
CDR3 DNA: TGCAGTGCTAGAGACGGACGACAGGCTTTGACCTACGAGCAGTACTTC

J gene: TRBJ2-7
clone size: -
D gene: -
V gene: TRBV12-3/TRBV12-4
CDR3 protein: CASSPLLDSSYEQYF
CDR3 DNA: TGTGCCAGCAGTCCCCTTCTAGACAGCTCCTACGAGCAGTACTTC

J gene: TRBJ1-5
clone size: many
D gene: TRBD1
V gene: TRBV30
CDR3 protein: CAWTGQGYQPQHF
CDR3 DNA: TGTGCCTGGACCGGACAGGGATATCAGCCCCAGCATTTT

J gene: TRBJ2-3
clone size: -
D gene: TRBD2
V gene: TRBV28
CDR3 protein: CASSNAGLAVSNTDTQYF
CDR3 DNA: TGTGCCAGCAGTAACGCGGGGCTAGCGGTCTCAAACACAGATACGCAGTATTTT

J gene: TRBJ1-5
clone size: many
D gene: -
V gene: TRBV24-1
CDR3 protein: CATSDSGKDQPQHF
CDR3 DNA: TGTGCCACCAGTGATTCAGGGAAGGATCAGCCCCAGCATTTT

J gene: TRBJ1-1
clone size: many
D gene: -
V gene: TRBV11-2
CDR3 protein: CASSLAWTDTEAFF
CDR3 DNA: TGTGCCAGCAGCTTAGCTTGGACCGACACTGAAGCTTTCTTT

J gene: TRBJ1-1
clone size: many
D gene: TRBD1
V gene: TRBV28
CDR3 protein: CASSFSGGTEAFF
CDR3 DNA: TGTGCCAGCAGTTTCTCAGGGGGAACTGAAGCTTTCTTT

J gene: TRBJ2-1
clone size: many
D gene: -
V gene: TRBV7-2
CDR3 protein: CASSLDRLNEQFF
CDR3 DNA: TGTGCCAGCAGCTTAGATCGCCTCAATGAGCAGTTCTTC

J gene: TRBJ2-1
clone size: few
D gene: -
V gene: TRBV11-2
CDR3 protein: CASSLIAYNEQFF
CDR3 DNA: TGTGCCAGCAGCTTAATAGCTTACAATGAGCAGTTCTTC

J gene: TRBJ1-2
clone size: many
D gene: TRBD1
V gene: TRBV6-1
CDR3 protein: CASSLGTGTMPYGYTF
CDR3 DNA: TGTGCCAGCAGCCTCGGGACAGGGACCATGCCCTATGGCTACACCTTC

J gene: TRBJ2-1
clone size: many
D gene: -
V gene: TRBV5-1
CDR3 protein: CASSLADGDLQFF
CDR3 DNA: TGCGCCAGCAGCTTGGCCGACGGGGACCTCCAGTTCTTC

J gene: TRBJ2-7
clone size: few
D gene: -
V gene: TRBV29-1
CDR3 protein: CSVDGQDYEQYF
CDR3 DNA: TGCAGCGTTGACGGGCAGGACTACGAGCAGTACTTC

J gene: TRBJ1-2
clone size: many
D gene: -
V gene: TRBV5-1
CDR3 protein: CASSLIGRAERAYGYTF
CDR3 DNA: TGCGCCAGCAGCTTGATAGGCAGGGCCGAGAGGGCCTATGGCTACACCTTC

J gene: TRBJ1-1
clone size: many
D gene: TRBD1
V gene: TRBV19
CDR3 protein: CASRGRQGRSRNTEAFF
CDR3 DNA: TGTGCCAGTAGGGGCCGACAGGGCCGTTCCCGGAACACTGAAGCTTTCTTT

J gene: TRBJ2-2
clone size: -
D gene: TRBD2
V gene: TRBV4-1
CDR3 protein: CASSGRAGVDGELFF
CDR3 DNA: TGCGCCAGCAGCGGTCGAGCGGGGGTCGACGGGGAGCTGTTTTTT

J gene: TRBJ2-1
clone size: few
D gene: -
V gene: TRBV20-1
CDR3 protein: CSARPLGWNEQFF
CDR3 DNA: TGCAGTGCTAGACCCCTCGGTTGGAATGAGCAGTTCTTC

J gene: TRBJ1-4
clone size: -
D gene: -
V gene: TRBV5-5
CDR3 protein: CASSLQGTNEKLFF
CDR3 DNA: TGTGCCAGCAGCTTGCAGGGGACTAATGAAAAACTGTTTTTT

J gene: TRBJ2-2
clone size: -
D gene: TRBD1
V gene: TRBV7-6
CDR3 protein: CASSLIFLEQGGLLANTGELFF
CDR3 DNA: TGTGCCAGCAGCTTAATTTTTTTGGAACAGGGGGGATTACTCGCGAACACCGGGGAGCTGTTTTTT

J gene: TRBJ2-7
clone size: few
D gene: -
V gene: TRBV20-1
CDR3 protein: CSVAGQSLYEQYF
CDR3 DNA: TGCAGTGTCGCGGGACAGTCCCTCTACGAGCAGTACTTC

J gene: TRBJ1-6
clone size: many
D gene: -
V gene: TRBV2
CDR3 protein: CASSELIGGSPLHF
CDR3 DNA: TGTGCCAGCAGTGAATTGATTGGCGGTTCACCCCTCCACTTT

J gene: TRBJ2-6
clone size: -
D gene: -
V gene: TRBV20-1
CDR3 protein: CSARVTRSGANVLTF
CDR3 DNA: TGCAGTGCTAGAGTTACACGGTCTGGGGCCAACGTCCTGACTTTC

J gene: TRBJ2-7
clone size: many
D gene: TRBD2
V gene: TRBV20-1
CDR3 protein: CSARGRGADSYEQYF
CDR3 DNA: TGCAGTGCTAGGGGGAGGGGAGCGGACTCCTACGAGCAGTACTTC

J gene: TRBJ2-1
clone size: -
D gene: -
V gene: TRBV20-1
CDR3 protein: CSANLPGALNEQFF
CDR3 DNA: TGCAGTGCTAATCTTCCGGGGGCTCTCAATGAGCAGTTCTTC

J gene: TRBJ1-2
clone size: few
D gene: -
V gene: TRBV4-1
CDR3 protein: CASSVPGGDGYTF
CDR3 DNA: TGCGCCAGCAGCGTACCCGGGGGTGATGGCTACACCTTC

J gene: TRBJ2-3
clone size: many
D gene: -
V gene: TRBV12-3/TRBV12-4
CDR3 protein: CASSLTSADTQYF
CDR3 DNA: TGTGCCAGCAGTTTAACGTCGGCAGATACGCAGTATTTT

J gene: TRBJ1-1
clone size: many
D gene: -
V gene: TRBV5-6
CDR3 protein: CASSPSPMKNTEAFF
CDR3 DNA: TGTGCCAGCAGCCCCTCCCCAATGAAGAACACTGAAGCTTTCTTT

J gene: TRBJ2-3
clone size: many
D gene: TRBD2
V gene: TRBV7-9
CDR3 protein: CASSLYAGLATDTQYF
CDR3 DNA: TGTGCCAGCAGCTTATATGCCGGACTAGCGACGGATACGCAGTATTTT